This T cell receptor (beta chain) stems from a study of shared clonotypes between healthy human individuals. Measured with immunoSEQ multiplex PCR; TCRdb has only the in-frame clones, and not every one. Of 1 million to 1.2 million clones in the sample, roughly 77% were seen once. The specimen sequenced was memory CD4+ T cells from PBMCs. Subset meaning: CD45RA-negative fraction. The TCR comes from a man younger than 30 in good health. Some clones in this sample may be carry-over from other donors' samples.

This CDR3 reads CASSLAGDGGTEAFF. The CDR3 region has the DNA TGTGCCAGCAGCTTAGCTGGGGACGGGGGGACTGAAGCTTTCTTT. The chain links TRBV7-9 to TRBJ1-1, with D perhaps TRBD1 (5 bases). Germline loops: CDR1 SEHNR, CDR2 FQNEAQ (reference sequence). The length of the CDR3 is 15 residues. Trimming pared 0 bases from V and 5 bases from J, leaving 13 bases between.